The T cell receptor beta chain under discussion was sequenced for a study of blood T cell repertoires in COVID-19. Background on the study: T cells, B-cell-depleted T cells, or PBMCs supplied cDNA or gDNA.

TCRdb keeps only in-frame clones here, not all; method: immunoSEQ multiplex PCR. The table shows some 56,000 clones, with around 88% occurring only once. From germline, CDR1 is SNHLY and CDR2 FYNNEI. The V and J ends lost 1 base and 15 bases, in that order; junction bases with no gene match: 12. The CDR3 extends over 15 amino acids. The chain is built from TRBV2 and TRBJ2-1; 10 bases line up with TRBD2. The sequencing input was peripheral blood. The sequence was obtained from an elderly woman with acute or convalescent COVID-19. CDR3 bases: TGTGCCAGCAGTGAAGACGCTAGCGGGGGTTCTAGGGGGTTCTTC. As protein: CASSEDASGGSRGFF.